This T cell receptor (beta chain) was identified during a study of blood T cell repertoires in COVID-19. Study background: T cells, B-cell-depleted T cells, or PBMCs provided the cDNA or gDNA that served as material.

The CDR3 has 13 amino acids. Germline-derived CDR1 and CDR2 are PRHDT and FYEKMQ (reference sequence). Trimming took 5 bases from V and 4 from J, leaving 11 bases between them. Authors' data handling: Nucleated cell number was recorded as an estimate derived from reference gene primer amplification. The method was immunoSEQ multiplex PCR; TCRdb's version includes in-frame clones alone and lacks a portion of them. V and J calls and clone size follow that table, whereas D and trimming were derived from the DNA. The table lists 200,000 to 250,000 clones, roughly nine tenths of them singletons. The specimen sequenced was peripheral blood. This receptor was obtained from a man in his sixties with acute or convalescent COVID-19. The chain couples TRBV13 to TRBJ2-5; a possible D gene is TRBD1 (7 bases). CDR3 bases: TGTGCCAGCAGCCCCAGGGGGGTAGAGACCCAGTACTTC. Protein sequence: CASSPRGVETQYF.